One TCR beta chain is described in this entry. The table came from immunoSEQ multiplex PCR; TCRdb's copy has only in-frame clones and leaves some out. Of around 99,000 clones detected, just over 90% appear once; the ten largest clones hold under 1.5%. This sample stems from a study of blood T cell repertoires in COVID-19. CDR3 length equals 15 residues. CDR1 and CDR2 from the germline V gene are MGHRA and YSYEKL. V lost 3 bases and J 5 bases, leaving 14 bases between the germline ends. The sequencing sample was made of peripheral blood. The sequence derives from a young woman with acute or convalescent COVID-19. This rearrangement joins TRBV4-1 to TRBJ1-5; D call uncertain. CDR3 sequence reads: CASSHPGRDDQPQHF. The DNA of the CDR3 is TGCGCCAGCAGCCATCCGGGGAGAGACGATCAGCCCCAGCATTTT.